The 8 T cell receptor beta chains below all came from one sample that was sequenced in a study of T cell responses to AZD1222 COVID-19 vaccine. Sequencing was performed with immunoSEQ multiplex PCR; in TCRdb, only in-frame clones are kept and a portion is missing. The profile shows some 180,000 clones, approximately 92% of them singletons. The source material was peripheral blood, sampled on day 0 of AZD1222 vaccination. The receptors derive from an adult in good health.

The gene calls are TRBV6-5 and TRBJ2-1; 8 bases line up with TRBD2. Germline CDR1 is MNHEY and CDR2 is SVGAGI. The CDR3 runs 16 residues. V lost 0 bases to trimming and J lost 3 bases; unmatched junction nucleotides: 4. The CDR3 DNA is TGTGCCAGCAGTTACTCCGGACTAGCAGTCTACAATGAGCAGTTCTTC. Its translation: CASSYSGLAVYNEQFF.

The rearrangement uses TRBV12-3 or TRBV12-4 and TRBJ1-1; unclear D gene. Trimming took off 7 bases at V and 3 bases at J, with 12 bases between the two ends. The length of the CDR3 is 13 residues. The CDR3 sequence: CASKAGWDTEAFF. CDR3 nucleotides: TGTGCCAGCAAGGCGGGTTGGGACACTGAAGCTTTCTTT.

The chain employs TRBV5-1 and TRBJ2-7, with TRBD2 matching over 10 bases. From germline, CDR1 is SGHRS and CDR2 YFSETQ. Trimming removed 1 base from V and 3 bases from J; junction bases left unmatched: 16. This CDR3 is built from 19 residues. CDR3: CASSLRLASGSVPIYEQYF. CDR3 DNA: TGCGCCAGCAGCTTGAGATTGGCTAGCGGGAGTGTCCCAATCTACGAGCAGTACTTC.

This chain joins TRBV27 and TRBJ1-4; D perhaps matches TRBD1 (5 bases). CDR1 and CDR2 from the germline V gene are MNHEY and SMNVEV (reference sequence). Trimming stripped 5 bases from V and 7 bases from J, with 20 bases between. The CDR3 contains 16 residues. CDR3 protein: CASSPHGARIPEKLFF. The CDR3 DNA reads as TGTGCCAGCAGTCCACACGGGGCACGGATTCCTGAAAAACTGTTTTTT.

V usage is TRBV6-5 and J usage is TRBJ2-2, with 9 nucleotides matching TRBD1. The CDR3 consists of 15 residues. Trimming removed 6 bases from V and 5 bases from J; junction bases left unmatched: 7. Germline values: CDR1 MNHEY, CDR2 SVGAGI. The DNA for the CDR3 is TGTGCCAGCAGCAAGGGACAGGGACTTACCGGGGAGCTGTTTTTT. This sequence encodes CASSKGQGLTGELFF.

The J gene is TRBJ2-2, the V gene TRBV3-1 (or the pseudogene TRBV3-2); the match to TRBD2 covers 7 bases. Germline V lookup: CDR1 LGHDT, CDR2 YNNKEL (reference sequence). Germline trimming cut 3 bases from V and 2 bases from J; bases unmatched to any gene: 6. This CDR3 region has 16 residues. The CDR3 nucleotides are TGTGCCAGCAGCCAGGGGGGACTACCTAACACCGGGGAGCTGTTTTTT. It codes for CASSQGGLPNTGELFF.

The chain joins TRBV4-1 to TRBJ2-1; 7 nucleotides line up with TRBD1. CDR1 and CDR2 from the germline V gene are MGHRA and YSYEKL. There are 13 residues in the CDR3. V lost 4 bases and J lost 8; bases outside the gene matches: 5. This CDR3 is CASSLGTVDEQFF. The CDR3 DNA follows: TGCGCCAGCAGCCTCGGGACAGTCGATGAGCAGTTCTTC.

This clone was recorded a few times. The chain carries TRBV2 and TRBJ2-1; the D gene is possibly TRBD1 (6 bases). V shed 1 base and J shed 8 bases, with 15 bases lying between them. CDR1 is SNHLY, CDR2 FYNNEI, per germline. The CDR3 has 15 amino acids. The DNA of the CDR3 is TGTGCCAGCAGTGAAGGCAGGGGTAATGCGGATGAGCAGTTCTTC. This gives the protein CASSEGRGNADEQFF.